A selection of T cell receptor beta chains follows, all from one sample in a study of monozygotic twins with inflammatory bowel disease. Using the 5' RACE reads, TCRdb records one entry per CDR3 protein without DNA. This sample's clone table lists some 160,000 distinct CDR3 sequences. Sequencing was done on a sample of blood. The receptors shown here come from a human donor with ulcerative colitis or Crohn's disease, or a healthy co-twin of an affected twin (not recorded which). CDR3s include the opening cysteine and the closing phenylalanine or tryptophan.

V gene,CDR3 length,J gene,CDR3 protein
TRBV20-1,15,TRBJ1-6,CSARDNEKYNSPLHF
TRBV4-1,14,TRBJ2-7,CASSPGLSSYEQYF
TRBV5-5,16,TRBJ2-3,CASSQGLAGYADTQYF
TRBV5-1,16,TRBJ2-1,CASSLAWDTPYNEQFF
TRBV6-8,13,TRBJ2-3,CASSSTEGGTQYF
TRBV14,15,TRBJ2-7,CASSVIPGPAYEQYF
TRBV20-1,15,TRBJ2-2,CSASSGRALGGELFF
TRBV27,12,TRBJ2-2,CASSFITGELFF
TRBV15,16,TRBJ2-1,CATSREVVAGNNEQFF
TRBV7-2,14,TRBJ1-5,CASSLRWQDQPQHF
TRBV20-1,16,TRBJ2-1,CSASGLAGRPGNEQFF
TRBV20-1,16,TRBJ1-3,CSARGGGELVGNTIYF
TRBV5-6,14,TRBJ2-5,CASSLGLGRETQYF
TRBV10-3,16,TRBJ2-1,CAINTDGSLSYNEQFF
TRBV19,14,TRBJ2-1,CASSMAGQPNEQFF
TRBV12-3/TRBV12-4,14,TRBJ2-1,CASSFHRGQGEQFF
TRBV20-1,15,TRBJ1-2,CSAPGGLKEFYGYTF
TRBV12-3/TRBV12-4,12,TRBJ1-2,CASSPGPYGYTF
TRBV7-9,13,TRBJ2-1,CASSSPGQNEQFF
TRBV7-9,16,TRBJ2-1,CASSLKSRGRMGEQFF
TRBV6-6,14,TRBJ1-2,CASSYPGDDYGYTF
TRBV5-1,13,TRBJ1-1,CASSNGGNTEAFF
TRBV4-2,15,TRBJ2-3,CASSQDSGRGDTQYF
TRBV7-9,15,TRBJ2-7,CASSSLAGVSYEQYF
TRBV6-2/TRBV6-3,14,TRBJ2-7,CASSYGAGAYEQYF
TRBV20-1,16,TRBJ2-2,CSARAGVAGVPGELFF
TRBV20-1,14,TRBJ1-1,CSARAGGLNTEAFF
TRBV7-2,13,TRBJ1-1,CASSSGLNTEAFF
TRBV27,14,TRBJ2-5,CASREQGVGETQYF
TRBV7-2,18,TRBJ2-2,CASSLAVFGRERAGELFF
TRBV12-3/TRBV12-4,14,TRBJ1-2,CASSLGPHPYGYTF
TRBV6-5,16,TRBJ2-1,CASSYLQGGLLYEQFF
TRBV12-3/TRBV12-4,13,TRBJ1-2,CASSLRQGLGYTF
TRBV19,12,TRBJ1-1,CASRDRDTEAFF
TRBV5-1,13,TRBJ1-2,CASSATVVRGYTF
TRBV28,15,TRBJ2-1,CASSVGGTRWDEQFF
TRBV15,13,TRBJ1-2,CATSETGGYGYTF
TRBV12-3/TRBV12-4,13,TRBJ2-5,CASSFTVQETQYF
TRBV6-2/TRBV6-3,14,TRBJ1-4,CASSSTTTNEKLFF
TRBV10-3,14,TRBJ2-3,CAINGRTSTDTQYF
TRBV20-1,11,TRBJ2-7,CSARTSREQYF